The 2 T cell receptor beta chains below were found in one sample sequenced in a study of cytomegalovirus exposure and HLA in healthy donors. 13 Jbeta primers and 60 Vbeta primers were used for the PCR. Sequencing used immunoSEQ multiplex PCR; TCRdb keeps in-frame clones, though not all of them. The sample yields some 110,000 clones, approximately 80% seen once. The sequenced sample was PBMCs. Source of these receptors: a woman under 40 in good health and CMV-seronegative.

This clone was detected only once. Other DNA variants within this sample encode the same CDR3. The chain couples TRBV6-1 to TRBJ1-1; a weak D match, TRBD1 (6 bases). Germline V gene sequence: CDR1 MNHNS, CDR2 SASEGT. This CDR3 region has 16 residues. Trimming pared 3 bases from V and 0 bases from J, leaving 14 bases between. CDR3 coding DNA: TGTGCCAGCAGTGAGGGAACAGGGCCAATGAACACTGAAGCTTTCTTT. This codes for CASSEGTGPMNTEAFF.

Points on this clone: At the DNA level, this CDR3 is encoded by other sequences in the same sample as well. The chain links TRBV27 to TRBJ1-1; D unclear. Germline-derived CDR1 and CDR2 are MNHEY and SMNVEV (reference sequence). V was trimmed by 2 bases and J by 0 bases, leaving 7 bases between them. There are 14 residues in the CDR3. The CDR3 here is CASSLGHMNTEAFF. The CDR3 nucleotides read TGTGCCAGCAGTTTAGGTCACATGAACACTGAAGCTTTCTTT.